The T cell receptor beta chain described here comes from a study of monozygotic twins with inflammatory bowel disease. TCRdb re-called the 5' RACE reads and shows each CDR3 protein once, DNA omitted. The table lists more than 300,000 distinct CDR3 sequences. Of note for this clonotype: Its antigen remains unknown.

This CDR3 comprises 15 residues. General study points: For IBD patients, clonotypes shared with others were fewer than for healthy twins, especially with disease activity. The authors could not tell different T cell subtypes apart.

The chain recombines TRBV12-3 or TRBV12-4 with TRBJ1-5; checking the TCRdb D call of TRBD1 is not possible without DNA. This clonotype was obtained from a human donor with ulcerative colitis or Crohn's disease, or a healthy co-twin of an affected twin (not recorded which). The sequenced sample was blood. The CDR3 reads CASSPRELSNQPQHF.